The sequence of this TCR beta chain was determined in a study of shared clonotypes between healthy human individuals. Study-level background: The cohort comprised a couple of women and a few men. Their ages spanned 18 to 49 years. A donor's plate count was three for CD4 naive and three for CD4 memory; CD8 naive had two and CD8 memory one. General study points: Sampling covered blood only; tissue repertoires likely differ.

To note about this clone: Its antigen is unknown.

The sorted-subset replicate PCRs were given 200 ng DNA, which is tens of thousands of T cell genomes. Assay: immunoSEQ multiplex PCR; the TCRdb copy retains only in-frame clones and omits some. The sample has around 600,000 clones, 98% seen once; the top ten hold 0.25% to 0.35%. CD45RO-negative CD8 cells positively selected for CCR7 made up the naive population, which excluded terminally differentiated effector memory CD45RA+ cells. This receptor was identified in a man between 25 and 39 years old in good health. The material sequenced was naive CD8+ T cells sorted from blood.

Here the CDR3 DNA reads TGCGCCAGCAGTGATGCCTACGAGCAGTACTTC. Translation gives CASSDAYEQYF. The rearrangement uses TRBV10-2 and TRBJ2-7; the D is unclear. CDR3 length equals 11 residues. Germline V lookup: CDR1 WSHSY, CDR2 SAAADI. V lost 3 bases, J lost 2 bases, and 2 bases lay in between.